The rows below give T cell receptor beta chains drawn from one sample of a study of T cells in Graves' hyperthyroidism and ophthalmopathy. TCRdb used MiXCR to reprocess the multiplex PCR reads, holding one entry per CDR3 protein. The data contain roughly 520,000 distinct CDR3 sequences, 24% of them singletons. The specimen sequenced was blood. The origin of the receptors is a woman in her 30s with Graves' ophthalmopathy. CDR3s include the opening cysteine and the closing phenylalanine or tryptophan. A D gene is named only where the DNA matches it firmly. Clone size appears in some rows only: once, few, many, or a class for an expanded clone.

v_call	j_call	d_call	clone_size	cdr3_nt	cdr3_aa
TRBV7-8	TRBJ2-2	-	few	TGTGCCAGCAGCTTGCTCGAATGGGGGCTGAATACCGGGGAGCTGTTTTTT	CASSLLEWGLNTGELFF
TRBV20-1	TRBJ1-5	TRBD1	-	TGCAGTGCTTGGACAGGGTATAGCAATCAGCCCCAGCATTTT	CSAWTGYSNQPQHF
TRBV5-1	TRBJ2-5	TRBD2	few	TGCGCCAGCAGCATCGGACTAGCGGGGGAAGGCGAGACCCAGTACTTC	CASSIGLAGEGETQYF
TRBV6-1	TRBJ2-5	TRBD1	many	TGTGCCAGCAGGACAGGGCAAGAGACCCAGTACTTC	CASRTGQETQYF
TRBV12-3/TRBV12-4	TRBJ2-4	-	many	TGTGCCAGCAGTTATTTGGACTATATCTTAGCCAAAAACATTCAGTACTTC	CASSYLDYILAKNIQYF
TRBV28	TRBJ2-5	TRBD1	-	TGTGCCAGCAGCTCTGGACAGGCACAAGAGACCCAGTACTTC	CASSSGQAQETQYF
TRBV27	TRBJ1-2	-	-	TGTGCCAGCAGTACACACAGGGCGGGAGGCTACACCTTC	CASSTHRAGGYTF
TRBV20-1	TRBJ2-5	-	many	TGCAGTCCGCACATGGGCGGAATACAAGAGACCCAGTACTTC	CSPHMGGIQETQYF
TRBV5-1	TRBJ1-1	-	-	TGCGCCAGCAGCTTGACACAAACGAACACTGAAGCTTTCTTT	CASSLTQTNTEAFF
TRBV7-9	TRBJ2-5	-	many	TGTGCCAGCAGTACGGCCCCGACGGGGGAGACCCAGTACTTC	CASSTAPTGETQYF
TRBV28	TRBJ1-5	-	-	TGTGCCAGCAGCCAACAGGATATCAATCAGCCCCAGCATTTT	CASSQQDINQPQHF
TRBV6-1	TRBJ2-6	-	many	TGTGCCAGCAGTGAAGCAGGGTCTGGGGCCAACGTCCTGACTTTC	CASSEAGSGANVLTF
TRBV7-9	TRBJ1-1	-	-	TGTGCCAGCAGCTTACCCGACCGATACACTGAAGCTTTCTTT	CASSLPDRYTEAFF
TRBV6-1	TRBJ2-6	TRBD1	-	TGTGCCAGCAGTGAGCGACAGGGGGCCTCGCCCTCTGGGGCCAACGTCCTGACTTTC	CASSERQGASPSGANVLTF
TRBV7-3	TRBJ2-2	-	-	TGTGCCAGCAGCTTTGGGCAGGGCTTCACCGGGGAGCTGTTTTTT	CASSFGQGFTGELFF
TRBV12-3/TRBV12-4	TRBJ2-7	-	many	TGTGCCAGCAGTTTTAGATGGGAAGGCTCCTACGAGCAGTACTTC	CASSFRWEGSYEQYF
TRBV20-1	TRBJ2-7	-	few	TGCAGTGCTAGTTCCCTCGGGACTTCCTCCTACGAGCAGTACTTC	CSASSLGTSSYEQYF
TRBV12-3/TRBV12-4	TRBJ2-5	-	-	TGTGCCAGCACATCTATGGGAGAGACCCAGTACTTC	CASTSMGETQYF
TRBV20-1	TRBJ2-4	-	few	TGCAGTGCTAGAGTAAGAGGGATAGCCAAAAACATTCAGTACTTC	CSARVRGIAKNIQYF
TRBV7-1	TRBJ2-3	TRBD2	-	TGTGCCAGCAGCGCACCGGGACTAGCGGGGGGGGAGGGATACACAGATACGCAGTATTTT	CASSAPGLAGGEGYTDTQYF
TRBV20-1	TRBJ1-1	-	many	TGCAGTGCTAGGTATACAGGGTCGAAGGGGCGAAGCACTGAAGCTTTCTTT	CSARYTGSKGRSTEAFF
TRBV4-1	TRBJ1-3	-	-	TGCGCCAGCAGCCAAGAATGGTCCGGGGCTGGAAACACCATATATTTT	CASSQEWSGAGNTIYF
TRBV18	TRBJ1-2	-	many	TGTGCCAGCTCACCGGACAGAGGGGAGGATGCCACCTTC	CASSPDRGEDATF
TRBV11-3	TRBJ1-3	-	few	TGTGCCAGCAGCTTTCTAGGGAACTCTGGAAACACCATATATTTT	CASSFLGNSGNTIYF
TRBV6-5	TRBJ2-7	-	many	TGTGCCAGCAGGCGACCTGGCTACGAGCAGTACTTC	CASRRPGYEQYF
TRBV7-9	TRBJ1-6	TRBD1	many	TGTGCCAGCAGCCAAGACAGGGGAAATTCACCCCTCCACTTT	CASSQDRGNSPLHF
TRBV6-1	TRBJ1-2	TRBD1	-	TGTGCCAGCAGTGAAGATAGGGACAGGTGGTACGGCTACACCTTC	CASSEDRDRWYGYTF
TRBV16	TRBJ1-5	TRBD1	many	TGTGCCAGCAGCCAGGGACAGGGTAGTCAGCCCCAGCATTTT	CASSQGQGSQPQHF